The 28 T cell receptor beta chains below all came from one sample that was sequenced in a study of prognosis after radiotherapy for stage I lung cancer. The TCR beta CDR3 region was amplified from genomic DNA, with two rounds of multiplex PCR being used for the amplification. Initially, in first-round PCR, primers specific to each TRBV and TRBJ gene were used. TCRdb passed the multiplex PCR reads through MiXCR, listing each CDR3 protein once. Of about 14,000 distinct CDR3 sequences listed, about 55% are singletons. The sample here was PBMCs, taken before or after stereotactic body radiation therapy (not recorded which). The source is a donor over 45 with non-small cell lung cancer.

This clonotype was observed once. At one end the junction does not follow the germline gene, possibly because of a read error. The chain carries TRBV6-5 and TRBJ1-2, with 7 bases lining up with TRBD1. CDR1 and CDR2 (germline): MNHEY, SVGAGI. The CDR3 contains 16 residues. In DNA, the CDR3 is TGTGCCAGCATTTACTCCACCCAGGGGGGTAACTATTGCTACACCTTC. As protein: CASIYSTQGGNYCYTF.

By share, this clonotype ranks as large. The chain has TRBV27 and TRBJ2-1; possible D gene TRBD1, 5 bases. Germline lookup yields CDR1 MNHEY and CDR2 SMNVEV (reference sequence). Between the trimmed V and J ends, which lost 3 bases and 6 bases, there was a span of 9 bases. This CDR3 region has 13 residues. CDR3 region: CASSFRTPNEQFF. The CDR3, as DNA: TGTGCCAGCAGTTTTCGGACACCCAATGAGCAGTTCTTC.

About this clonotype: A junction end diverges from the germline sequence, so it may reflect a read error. CDR3 amino acids: CAISWGLAGLNTGELFF. CDR3 bases: TGTGCCATCAGTTGGGGACTAGCGGGTCTCAACACCGGGGAGCTGTTTTTT. V and J are TRBV6-5 and TRBJ2-2; 12 nucleotides match TRBD2. The CDR3 is 17 amino acids. The germline V gene encodes CDR1 MNHEY and CDR2 SVGAGI.

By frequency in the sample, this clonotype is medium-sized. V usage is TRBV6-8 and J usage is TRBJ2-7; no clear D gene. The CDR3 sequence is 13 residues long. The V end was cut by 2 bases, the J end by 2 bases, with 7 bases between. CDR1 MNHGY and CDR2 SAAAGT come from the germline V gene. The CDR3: CASSYLGTYEQYF. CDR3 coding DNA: TGTGCCAGCAGTTACCTGGGGACCTACGAGCAGTACTTC.

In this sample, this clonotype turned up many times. CDR3 bases: TGTGCCAGCAGCGTTGGGGCTCAAAGTCGTTATGAGCAGTTCTTC. Protein product: CASSVGAQSRYEQFF. The chain carries TRBV9 and TRBJ2-1, with D possibly TRBD1 on 5 matching bases. Trimming left V 2 bases short and J 8 bases short, with 17 bases between. The germline CDR1 and CDR2 sequences are SGDLS and YYNGEE. This CDR3 is built from 15 residues.

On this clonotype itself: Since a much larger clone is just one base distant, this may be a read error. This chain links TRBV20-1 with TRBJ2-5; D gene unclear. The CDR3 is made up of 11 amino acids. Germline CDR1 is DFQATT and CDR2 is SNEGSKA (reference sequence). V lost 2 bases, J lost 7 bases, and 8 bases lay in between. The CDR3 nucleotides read TGCAGTGCTAGATACTCCGGGACCCAGTACTTC. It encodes CSARYSGTQYF.

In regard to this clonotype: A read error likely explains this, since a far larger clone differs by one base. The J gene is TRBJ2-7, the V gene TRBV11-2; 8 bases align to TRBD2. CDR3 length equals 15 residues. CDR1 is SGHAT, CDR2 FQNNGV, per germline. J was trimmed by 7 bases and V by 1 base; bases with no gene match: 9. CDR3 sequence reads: CASSLGLAWLSEQYF. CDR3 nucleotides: TGTGCCAGCAGCTTAGGACTAGCGTGGTTGAGTGAGCAGTACTTC.

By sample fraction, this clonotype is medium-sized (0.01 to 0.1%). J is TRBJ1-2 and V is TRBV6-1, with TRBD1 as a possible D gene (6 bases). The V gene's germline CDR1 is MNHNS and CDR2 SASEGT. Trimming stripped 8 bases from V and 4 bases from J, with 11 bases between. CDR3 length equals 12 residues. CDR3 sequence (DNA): TGTGCCAGCGCCTCGGACAGCTATGGCTACACCTTC. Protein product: CASASDSYGYTF.

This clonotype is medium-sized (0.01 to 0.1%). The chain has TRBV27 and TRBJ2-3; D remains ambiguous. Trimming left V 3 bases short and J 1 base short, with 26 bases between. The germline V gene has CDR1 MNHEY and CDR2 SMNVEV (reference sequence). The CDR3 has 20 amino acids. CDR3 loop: CASSFRPRTSLGRGTDTQYF. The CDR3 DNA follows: TGTGCCAGCAGTTTTCGCCCCCGGACGTCATTAGGTCGGGGCACAGATACGCAGTATTTT.

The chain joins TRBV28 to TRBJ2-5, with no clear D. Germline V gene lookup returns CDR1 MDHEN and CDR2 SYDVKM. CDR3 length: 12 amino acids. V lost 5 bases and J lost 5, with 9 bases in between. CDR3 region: CASSEGWETQYF. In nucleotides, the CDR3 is TGTGCCAGCAGTGAAGGGTGGGAGACCCAGTACTTC. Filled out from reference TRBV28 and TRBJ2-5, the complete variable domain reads DVKVTQSSRYLVKRTGEKVFLECVQDMDHENMFWYRQDPGLGLRLIYFSYDVKMKEKGDIPEGYSVSREKKERFSLILESASTNQTSMYLCASSEGWETQYFGPGTRLLVL.

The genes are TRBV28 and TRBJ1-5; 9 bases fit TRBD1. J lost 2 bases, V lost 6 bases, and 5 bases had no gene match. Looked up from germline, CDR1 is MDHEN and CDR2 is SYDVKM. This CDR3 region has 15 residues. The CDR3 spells CASRGQGTGNQPQHF. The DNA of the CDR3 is TGTGCCAGCAGAGGACAGGGGACTGGCAATCAGCCCCAGCATTTT. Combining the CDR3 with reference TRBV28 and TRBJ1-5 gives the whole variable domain DVKVTQSSRYLVKRTGEKVFLECVQDMDHENMFWYRQDPGLGLRLIYFSYDVKMKEKGDIPEGYSVSREKKERFSLILESASTNQTSMYLCASRGQGTGNQPQHFGDGTRLSIL.

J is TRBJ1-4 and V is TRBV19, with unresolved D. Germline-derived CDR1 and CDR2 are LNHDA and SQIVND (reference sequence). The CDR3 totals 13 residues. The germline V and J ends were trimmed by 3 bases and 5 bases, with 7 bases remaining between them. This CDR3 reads CASSIPLNEKLFF. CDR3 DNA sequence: TGTGCCAGTAGTATCCCGCTGAATGAAAAACTGTTTTTT.

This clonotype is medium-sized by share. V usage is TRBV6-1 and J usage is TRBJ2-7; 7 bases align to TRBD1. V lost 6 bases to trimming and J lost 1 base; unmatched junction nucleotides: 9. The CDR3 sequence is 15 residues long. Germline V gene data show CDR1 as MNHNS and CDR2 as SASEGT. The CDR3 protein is CASRQTGTASYEQYF. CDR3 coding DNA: TGTGCCAGCAGACAGACCGGGACAGCGTCCTACGAGCAGTACTTC.

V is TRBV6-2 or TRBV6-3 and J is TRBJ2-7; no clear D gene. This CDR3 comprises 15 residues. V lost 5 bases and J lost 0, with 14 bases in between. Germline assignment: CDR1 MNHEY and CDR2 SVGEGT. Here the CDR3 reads CASSASGVGSYEQYF. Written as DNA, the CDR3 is TGTGCCAGCAGTGCCTCGGGTGTCGGCTCCTACGAGCAGTACTTC.

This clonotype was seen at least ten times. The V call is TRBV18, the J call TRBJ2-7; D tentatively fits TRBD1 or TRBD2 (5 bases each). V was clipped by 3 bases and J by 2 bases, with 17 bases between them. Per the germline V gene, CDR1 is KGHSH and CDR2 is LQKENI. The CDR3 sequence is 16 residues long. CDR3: CASSPLDRGKPYEQYF. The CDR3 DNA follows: TGTGCCAGCTCACCTCTCGACAGAGGGAAACCCTACGAGCAGTACTTC.

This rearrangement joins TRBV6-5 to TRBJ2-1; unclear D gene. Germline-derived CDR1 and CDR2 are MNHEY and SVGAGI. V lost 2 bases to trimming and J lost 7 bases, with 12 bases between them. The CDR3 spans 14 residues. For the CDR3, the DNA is TGTGCCAGCAGTTACCCCCCATTCACTAATGAGCAGTTCTTC. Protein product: CASSYPPFTNEQFF.

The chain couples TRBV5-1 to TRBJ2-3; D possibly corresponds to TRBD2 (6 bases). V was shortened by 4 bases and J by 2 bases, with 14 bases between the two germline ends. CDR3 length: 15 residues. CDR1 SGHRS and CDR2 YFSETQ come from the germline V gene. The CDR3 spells CASSKAGQPTDTQYF. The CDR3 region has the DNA TGCGCCAGCAGCAAAGCGGGCCAGCCCACAGATACGCAGTATTTT.

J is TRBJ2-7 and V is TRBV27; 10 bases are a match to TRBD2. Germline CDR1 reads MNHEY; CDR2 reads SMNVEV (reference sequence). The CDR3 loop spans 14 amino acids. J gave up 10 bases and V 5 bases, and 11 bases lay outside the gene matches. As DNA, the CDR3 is TGTGCCAGCAGTCCGACCAGCGGGAGGGGCGATCAGTACTTC. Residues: CASSPTSGRGDQYF.

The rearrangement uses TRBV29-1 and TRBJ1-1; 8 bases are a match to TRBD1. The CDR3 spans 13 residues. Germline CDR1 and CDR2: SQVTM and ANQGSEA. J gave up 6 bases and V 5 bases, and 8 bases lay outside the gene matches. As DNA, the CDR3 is TGCAGCGTTCGGACAGGGACGGGGTCTGAAGCTTTCTTT. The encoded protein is CSVRTGTGSEAFF.

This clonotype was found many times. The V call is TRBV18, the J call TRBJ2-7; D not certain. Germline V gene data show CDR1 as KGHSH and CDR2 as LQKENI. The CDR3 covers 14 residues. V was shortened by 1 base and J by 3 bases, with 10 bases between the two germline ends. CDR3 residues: CASSPQSRFYEQYF. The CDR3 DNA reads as TGTGCCAGCTCACCACAGTCCAGGTTCTACGAGCAGTACTTC.

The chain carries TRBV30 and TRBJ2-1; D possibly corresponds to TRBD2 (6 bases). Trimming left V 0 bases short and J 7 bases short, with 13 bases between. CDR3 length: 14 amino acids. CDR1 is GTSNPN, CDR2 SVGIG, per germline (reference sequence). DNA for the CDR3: TGTGCCTGGAGTGTACTTCTAGCGAGGAATGAGCAGTTCTTC. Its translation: CAWSVLLARNEQFF. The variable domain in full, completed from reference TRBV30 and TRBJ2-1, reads SQTIHQWPATLVQPVGSPLSLECTVEGTSNPNLYWYRQAAGRGLQLLFYSVGIGQISSEVPQNLSASRPQDRQFILSSKKLLLSDSGFYLCAWSVLLARNEQFFGPGTRLTVL.

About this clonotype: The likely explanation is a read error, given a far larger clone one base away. Written as DNA, the CDR3 is TGTGCCAGCAGCTTCAGTACCTGGGGAGGGACCGAGGAGCTGTTTTTT. This codes for CASSFSTWGGTEELFF. The J gene is TRBJ2-2, the V gene TRBV7-6, with 7 bases fitting TRBD2. The CDR3 spans 16 residues. The germline CDR1 and CDR2 sequences are SGHVS and FNYEAQ.

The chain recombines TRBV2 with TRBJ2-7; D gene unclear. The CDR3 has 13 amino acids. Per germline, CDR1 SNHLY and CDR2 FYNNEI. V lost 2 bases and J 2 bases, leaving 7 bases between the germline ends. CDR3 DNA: TGTGCCAGCAGTGAATCCGGGCCCTACGAGCAGTACTTC. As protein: CASSESGPYEQYF.

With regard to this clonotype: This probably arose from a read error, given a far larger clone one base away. CDR3 amino acids: CASSLRASGVYEQYF. The CDR3 nucleotides are TGTGCCAGCAGTTTGAGGGCCTCCGGAGTCTACGAGCAGTACTTC. This chain connects TRBV6-9 to TRBJ2-7; D might be TRBD2 (5 bases). CDR1 is MNHGY, CDR2 SVAAGI, per germline. The CDR3 spans 15 residues. V lost 4 bases, J lost 3 bases, and 16 bases lay in between.

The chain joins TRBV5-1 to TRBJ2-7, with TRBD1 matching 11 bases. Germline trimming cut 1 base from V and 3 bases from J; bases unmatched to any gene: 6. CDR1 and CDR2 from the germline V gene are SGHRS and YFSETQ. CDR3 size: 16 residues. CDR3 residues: CASSLYQDRGLYEQYF. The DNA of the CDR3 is TGCGCCAGCAGCTTGTATCAGGACAGGGGGCTCTACGAGCAGTACTTC.

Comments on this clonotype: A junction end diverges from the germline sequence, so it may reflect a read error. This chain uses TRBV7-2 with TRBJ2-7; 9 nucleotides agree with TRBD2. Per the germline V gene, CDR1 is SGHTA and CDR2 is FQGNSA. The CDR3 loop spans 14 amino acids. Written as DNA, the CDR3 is TGTTCCAGCAGCCTAGCGGGATGCTCCTACGAGCAGTACTTC. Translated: CSSSLAGCSYEQYF.

For the CDR3, the DNA is TGTGCCAGCAGACGCGGGACGAGCTCCTACGAGCAGTACTTC. Amino acids: CASRRGTSSYEQYF. The rearrangement links TRBV28 to TRBJ2-7, with D maybe TRBD2 (6 bases). The V gene's germline CDR1 is MDHEN and CDR2 SYDVKM. V dropped 6 bases and J dropped 0 bases, with 12 bases sitting between them. This CDR3 region has 14 residues. Full variable domain (missing parts from reference TRBV28 and TRBJ2-7): DVKVTQSSRYLVKRTGEKVFLECVQDMDHENMFWYRQDPGLGLRLIYFSYDVKMKEKGDIPEGYSVSREKKERFSLILESASTNQTSMYLCASRRGTSSYEQYFGPGTRLTVT.

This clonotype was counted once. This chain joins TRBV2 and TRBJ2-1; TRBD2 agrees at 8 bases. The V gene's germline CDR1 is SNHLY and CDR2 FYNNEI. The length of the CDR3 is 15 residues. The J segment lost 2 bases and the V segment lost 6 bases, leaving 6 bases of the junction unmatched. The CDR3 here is CASRILAATYNEQFF. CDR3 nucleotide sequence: TGTGCCAGCAGAATACTAGCGGCTACCTACAATGAGCAGTTCTTC.